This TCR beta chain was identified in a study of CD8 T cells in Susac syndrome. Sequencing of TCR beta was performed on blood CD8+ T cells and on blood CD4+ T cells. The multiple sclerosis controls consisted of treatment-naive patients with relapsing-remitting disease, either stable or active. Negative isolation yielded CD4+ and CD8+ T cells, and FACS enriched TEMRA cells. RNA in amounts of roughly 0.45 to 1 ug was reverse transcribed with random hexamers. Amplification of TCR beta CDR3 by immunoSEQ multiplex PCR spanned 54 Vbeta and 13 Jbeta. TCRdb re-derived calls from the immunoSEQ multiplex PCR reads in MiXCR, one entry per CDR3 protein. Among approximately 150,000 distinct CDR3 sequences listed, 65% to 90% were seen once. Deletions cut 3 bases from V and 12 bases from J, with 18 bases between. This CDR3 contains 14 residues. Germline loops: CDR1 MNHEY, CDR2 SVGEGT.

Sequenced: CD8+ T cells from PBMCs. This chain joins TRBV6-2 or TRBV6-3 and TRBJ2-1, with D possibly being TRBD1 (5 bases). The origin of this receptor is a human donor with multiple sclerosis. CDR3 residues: CASSYSISPGAQFF. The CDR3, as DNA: TGTGCCAGCAGTTATAGCATTAGCCCTGGGGCGCAGTTCTTC.